These 32 T cell receptor beta chains share one sample of origin, sequenced in a study of T-cell reconstitution after alpha-beta-depleted transplantation in children (dated by TCRdb to the mid-2010s). The library relied on PCR. The listed sequencing device is Illumina HiSeq 2500. Molecular barcoding was employed in the preparation of TCR libraries, with unique molecular identifiers being used to normalize TCRbeta repertoire quantification. In TCRdb, the public reads were trimmed at Q25 with fastp and aligned with MiXCR, with productive beta chains retained. One record per CDR3 amino acid sequence lists the most common genes and DNA. The table for this sample lists 190,000 or so distinct CDR3 sequences; about 6.3% of them were counted only once. About 2.9% of the sample lies in the top ten. Sample: PBMCs from the stem cell graft donor, taken from the stem cell graft. These receptors all come from a human donor who donated a stem cell graft to a child with Wiskott-Aldrich syndrome.

The chain recombines TRBV7-9 with TRBJ1-3; D is perhaps TRBD1 (6 bases). Germline loops: CDR1 SEHNR, CDR2 FQNEAQ (reference sequence). V dropped 4 bases and J dropped 0 bases, with 13 bases sitting between them. CDR3 length equals 16 residues. The CDR3 sequence is CASSSGHSNSGNTIYF. The CDR3 coding sequence is TGTGCCAGCAGCTCGGGACATTCCAACTCTGGAAACACCATATATTTT.

This clonotype was recorded many times. This chain joins TRBV12-3 or TRBV12-4 and TRBJ2-7, with TRBD1 identical over 9 bases. The V and J ends lost 6 bases and 2 bases, in that order; junction bases with no gene match: 8. CDR3 length: 15 residues. The CDR3 DNA sequence: TGTGCCAGCAGCTTGGGACAGGGAAAAACCTACGAGCAGTACTTC. Its protein is CASSLGQGKTYEQYF.

This clonotype was recorded at least ten times. The V and J genes are TRBV20-1 and TRBJ2-7; D is undetermined. This CDR3 has 12 amino acids. The V and J ends lost 0 bases and 6 bases respectively, with 9 bases between them. CDR1 and CDR2 from the germline V gene are DFQATT and SNEGSKA (reference sequence). CDR3 nucleotide sequence: TGCAGTGCTAGAGATTATCTAAGCGAGCAGTACTTC. This sequence encodes CSARDYLSEQYF.

This clonotype showed up many times. This sequence joins TRBV6-5 and TRBJ2-7; the D gene is possibly TRBD2 (6 bases). The V gene lost 4 bases and the J gene lost 2 bases, with 18 bases spanning the gap. The CDR3 covers 16 residues. Germline V gene lookup returns CDR1 MNHEY and CDR2 SVGAGI. The CDR3 reads CASSFPHGGVAYEQYF. The CDR3 nucleotides are TGTGCCAGCAGTTTTCCCCATGGAGGGGTCGCCTACGAGCAGTACTTC.

This clonotype was counted at least ten times. This chain joins TRBV10-3 and TRBJ1-3; 8 bases match TRBD1. J lost 8 bases, V lost 6 bases, and 6 bases had no gene match. Germline V CDR1 and CDR2: ENHRY, SYGVKD. CDR3 length equals 13 residues. The CDR3 DNA sequence: TGTGCCATCAGCTCGACAGGGGAGGACACCATATATTTT. It translates to CAISSTGEDTIYF.

This clonotype was recorded many times. V and J are TRBV20-1 and TRBJ1-6; the match to TRBD1 covers 9 bases. Germline values: CDR1 DFQATT, CDR2 SNEGSKA (reference sequence). The CDR3 loop spans 17 amino acids. The V and J ends lost 0 bases and 4 bases, in that order; junction bases with no gene match: 7. The CDR3 DNA is TGCAGTGCTAGAGACACAGGGGGCCTTCCTTATAATTCACCCCTCCACTTT. Its protein product is CSARDTGGLPYNSPLHF.

In its sample, this clonotype was seen a few times. The chain employs TRBV10-3 and TRBJ2-5, with 8 bases aligning to TRBD2. V was clipped by 5 bases and J by 6 bases; unmatched bases: 14. The CDR3 is 16 amino acids. The germline gives CDR1 ENHRY, CDR2 SYGVKD. CDR3 coding DNA: TGTGCCATCAGTTCCCAACGGGAGGGTAACGTGAAGACCCAGTACTTC. Its protein product is CAISSQREGNVKTQYF.

The rearrangement joins TRBV5-1 to TRBJ2-7; 12 bases line up with TRBD2. Germline CDR1 reads SGHRS; CDR2 reads YFSETQ. V lost 0 bases and J lost 6; bases outside the gene matches: 10. The CDR3 is made up of 17 amino acids. The CDR3 loop is CASSLGTSGNNALEQYF. The CDR3 bases are TGCGCCAGCAGCTTGGGGACTAGCGGGAACAACGCCCTCGAGCAGTACTTC.

J is TRBJ1-5 and V is TRBV20-1, with D uncertain. Germline V CDR1 and CDR2: DFQATT, SNEGSKA (reference sequence). This CDR3 has 14 amino acids. Trimming pared 3 bases from V and 0 bases from J, leaving 9 bases between. The CDR3 bases are TGCAGTGCTAGGGTAAGGAATAGCAATCAGCCCCAGCATTTT. This codes for CSARVRNSNQPQHF.

This clonotype showed up many times. This chain links TRBV4-1 with TRBJ1-2; D unresolved. V was cut by 0 bases and J by 7 bases, with 12 bases left in between. Germline-derived CDR1 and CDR2 are MGHRA and YSYEKL. The CDR3 loop spans 14 amino acids. For the CDR3, the DNA is TGCGCCAGCAGCCAAGATAGGTACACCGGTGGCTACACCTTC. The encoded protein is CASSQDRYTGGYTF.

This clonotype was counted ten times or more. The V gene is TRBV5-6, the J gene TRBJ2-2, with D possibly matching TRBD2 (5 bases). Deletions cut 2 bases from V and 5 bases from J, with 10 bases between. Germline lookup yields CDR1 SGHDT and CDR2 YYEEEE. CDR3 length: 14 amino acids. CDR3 residues: CASSFFSGTGELFF. As DNA, the CDR3 is TGTGCCAGCAGCTTCTTCAGCGGAACCGGGGAGCTGTTTTTT.

This clonotype was seen repeatedly, ten times or more. The V gene is TRBV29-1, the J gene TRBJ1-2; TRBD1 agrees at 7 bases. V gave up 4 bases and J gave up 8 bases; unmatched junction bases: 10. This CDR3 has 13 amino acids. Germline assignment: CDR1 SQVTM and CDR2 ANQGSEA. This CDR3 reads CSVAEYRQGGYTF. The CDR3 nucleotides read TGCAGCGTTGCCGAGTACCGACAGGGCGGCTACACCTTC.

This clonotype was counted many times. The V gene is TRBV25-1, the J gene TRBJ2-7; 7 bases are a match to TRBD1. The CDR3 spans 13 residues. The V gene end was trimmed by 6 bases and the J gene end by 8 bases; junction bases not matched to a gene: 10. Per germline, CDR1 MGHDK and CDR2 SYGVNS. DNA of the CDR3: TGTGCCAGCAGGGACCCCGACAGGGCCCAGCAGTACTTC. Its translation is CASRDPDRAQQYF.

This clonotype has only a few counts. The chain uses TRBV4-3 and TRBJ1-6; D is ambiguous. The CDR3 has 13 amino acids. Germline lookup yields CDR1 LGHNA and CDR2 YSLEER. The V gene lost 1 base and the J gene lost 7 bases, with 5 bases spanning the gap. The CDR3 DNA sequence: TGCGCCAGCAGCCAAGTCTGGAATTCACCCCTCCACTTT. It codes for CASSQVWNSPLHF.

CDR3 loop: CASRDRAGVDEQYF. The DNA for the CDR3 is TGTGCCAGCAGGGACAGGGCAGGAGTCGACGAGCAGTACTTC. The chain uses TRBV28 and TRBJ2-7; 8 bases are a match to TRBD1. After removal of 6 bases from V and 5 bases from J, the junction contained 9 bases not matched to a gene. The CDR3 sequence is 14 residues long. Germline V gene lookup returns CDR1 MDHEN and CDR2 SYDVKM.

At least ten counts were recorded for this clonotype. CDR3 coding DNA: TGTGCCAGCAGTTTAAGCGGCAGGGGCCCCAATGAGCAGTTCTTC. Its translation: CASSLSGRGPNEQFF. The V call is TRBV12-3 or TRBV12-4, the J call TRBJ2-1; D perhaps matches TRBD1 (6 bases). The CDR3 totals 15 residues. The V gene lost 2 bases and the J gene lost 6 bases, with 14 bases spanning the gap.

This clonotype appeared many times. The chain has TRBV6-5 and TRBJ1-6; 7 bases align to TRBD1. V dropped 6 bases and J dropped 8; count of bases not matched to a gene: 7. The germline V gene encodes CDR1 MNHEY and CDR2 SVGAGI. This CDR3 contains 14 residues. CDR3: CASRTGQSDSPLHF. The CDR3 DNA reads TGTGCCAGCAGAACGGGACAGTCGGATTCACCCCTCCACTTT.

This clonotype has a count of ten or more. The chain couples TRBV6-5 to TRBJ1-5; weak D call: TRBD1 (6 bases). Trimming took off 7 bases at V and 7 bases at J, with 11 bases between the two ends. The V gene's germline CDR1 is MNHEY and CDR2 SVGAGI. This CDR3 region has 12 residues. CDR3: CASKGGGQPQHF. CDR3 DNA: TGTGCCAGCAAAGGGGGAGGACAGCCCCAGCATTTT.

This clonotype was picked up many times. This CDR3 is CASSPGQERYNEQFF. CDR3 bases: TGTGCCAGCAGCCCTGGACAGGAGAGATACAATGAGCAGTTCTTC. V is TRBV12-3 or TRBV12-4 and J is TRBJ2-1; 7 nucleotides match TRBD1. The CDR3 is 15 amino acids. V lost 6 bases, J lost 4 bases, and 9 bases stayed unmatched.

This clonotype has a count of ten or more. The V and J genes are TRBV3-1 and TRBJ1-1, with 10 bases matching TRBD1. V trimming: 1 base; J trimming: 3 bases; junction bases outside the gene matches: 2. The CDR3 contains 15 residues. Germline loops: CDR1 LGHDT, CDR2 YNNKEL (reference sequence). The chain's CDR3 is CASSQATGGYTEAFF. CDR3 DNA sequence: TGTGCCAGCAGCCAAGCGACAGGGGGCTACACTGAAGCTTTCTTT.

This clonotype occurred many times. The rearrangement joins TRBV4-1 to TRBJ2-5; D tentatively fits TRBD1 or TRBD2 (5 bases each). CDR1 is MGHRA, CDR2 YSYEKL, per germline. Trimming pared 1 base from V and 4 bases from J, leaving 13 bases between. The CDR3 runs 15 residues. CDR3 loop: CASSQGVERGETQYF. DNA of the CDR3: TGCGCCAGCAGCCAAGGAGTAGAGAGGGGAGAGACCCAGTACTTC.

The sample holds many counts of this clonotype. The CDR3 DNA follows: TGTGCCAGCAGTTTGATCGGGACAGATACGCAGTATTTT. The encoded protein is CASSLIGTDTQYF. V is TRBV12-3 or TRBV12-4 and J is TRBJ2-3; the D is unclear. The CDR3 extends over 13 amino acids. The germline V and J ends were trimmed by 3 bases and 3 bases, with 7 bases remaining between them.

This clonotype was recorded at least ten times. The gene calls are TRBV11-3 and TRBJ2-3, with a possible D match to TRBD1 (5 bases). Trimming shortened V by 1 base and J by 6 bases, and 8 bases separated the two germline ends. Germline loops: CDR1 SGHNT, CDR2 YENEEA. This CDR3 is built from 13 residues. CDR3 DNA: TGTGCCAGCAGCTTAGTGGGGCTGGATACGCAGTATTTT. Translated: CASSLVGLDTQYF.

This clonotype showed up many times. The V gene is TRBV20-1, the J gene TRBJ1-5, with D possibly matching TRBD1 (6 bases). V was shortened by 6 bases and J by 5 bases, with 17 bases between the two germline ends. Germline-derived CDR1 and CDR2 are DFQATT and SNEGSKA (reference sequence). The CDR3 loop spans 14 amino acids. CDR3: CSAITGFGDQPQHF. Written as DNA, the CDR3 is TGCAGTGCGATTACAGGGTTCGGTGATCAGCCCCAGCATTTT.

This clonotype was found many times. This sequence joins TRBV10-3 and TRBJ1-2; TRBD1 agrees at 12 bases. V gave up 5 bases and J gave up 6 bases; unmatched junction bases: 7. CDR1 is ENHRY, CDR2 SYGVKD, per germline. This CDR3 comprises 15 residues. CDR3 residues: CAISLPGQGAHGYTF. The CDR3 DNA reads TGTGCCATCAGTTTACCGGGACAGGGGGCGCATGGCTACACCTTC.

This clonotype has just a few counts. The chain joins TRBV30 to TRBJ2-2; 8 bases agree with TRBD1. The V and J ends lost 5 bases and 0 bases, in that order; junction bases with no gene match: 5. The CDR3 spans 15 residues. The germline gives CDR1 GTSNPN, CDR2 SVGIG (reference sequence). The CDR3 nucleotides are TGTGCCTGGGACAGACAGGGGTCGAACACCGGGGAGCTGTTTTTT. The encoded protein is CAWDRQGSNTGELFF.

V gene TRBV18 combines with J gene TRBJ2-3, with 8 bases fitting TRBD1. CDR3 length: 14 amino acids. The V gene's germline CDR1 is KGHSH and CDR2 LQKENI. Germline trimming cut 2 bases from V and 6 bases from J; bases unmatched to any gene: 4. The CDR3 DNA is TGTGCCAGCTCACCAGGACAGGGATGGGATACGCAGTATTTT. It translates to CASSPGQGWDTQYF.

The chain joins TRBV11-2 to TRBJ2-7, with TRBD2 matching 7 bases. V shed 7 bases, J shed 7 bases, and the junction held 13 bases outside the gene matches. Per germline, CDR1 SGHAT and CDR2 FQNNGV. This CDR3 is built from 14 residues. This CDR3 is CASTSGLRESEQYF. The CDR3 coding sequence is TGTGCCAGCACCTCGGGACTAAGGGAATCTGAGCAGTACTTC.

This clonotype turned up a few times. This sequence joins TRBV7-8 and TRBJ1-1; D is unclear. Trimming took off 0 bases at V and 10 bases at J, with 6 bases between the two ends. The CDR3 runs 11 residues. Germline-derived CDR1 and CDR2 are SGHVS and FQNEAQ. The DNA of the CDR3 is TGTGCCAGCAGCTTAGCGGAGCGAGCTTTCTTT. It specifies CASSLAERAFF.

This clonotype was recorded many times. V usage is TRBV13 and J usage is TRBJ1-1; D gene uncertain. This CDR3 comprises 14 residues. The germline V gene has CDR1 PRHDT and CDR2 FYEKMQ (reference sequence). V lost 5 bases to trimming and J lost 6 bases, with 16 bases between them. The CDR3 loop is CASSPKLFDAEAFF. In nucleotides, the CDR3 is TGTGCCAGCAGCCCTAAACTGTTTGATGCTGAAGCTTTCTTT. Full variable domain (remainder filled in from reference TRBV13 and TRBJ1-1): AAGVIQSPRHLIKEKRETATLKCYPIPRHDTVYWYQQGPGQDPQFLISFYEKMQSDKGSIPDRFSAQQFSDYHSELNMSSLELGDSALYFCASSPKLFDAEAFFGQGTRLTVV.

V is TRBV20-1 and J is TRBJ2-3; 11 nucleotides match TRBD2. CDR1 is DFQATT and CDR2 is SNEGSKA in the germline V gene (reference sequence). After removal of 3 bases from V and 0 bases from J, the junction contained 2 bases not matched to a gene. The CDR3 extends over 15 amino acids. CDR3 nucleotide sequence: TGCAGTGCTAGCGGACTAGCGGGTAGCACAGATACGCAGTATTTT. This gives the protein CSASGLAGSTDTQYF.

The sample holds many counts of this clonotype. V and J are TRBV10-3 and TRBJ2-3, with 7 bases identical to TRBD1. CDR3 length: 15 residues. Per germline, CDR1 ENHRY and CDR2 SYGVKD. With 2 bases clipped from V and 2 bases from J, the junction kept 4 bases outside the gene matches. The CDR3 here is CAISEGDSLTDTQYF. In nucleotides, the CDR3 is TGTGCCATCAGTGAGGGGGACAGCCTCACAGATACGCAGTATTTT.